The TCR beta chain under discussion was sequenced for a study of T cell responses to AZD1222 COVID-19 vaccine. The table came from immunoSEQ multiplex PCR; TCRdb's copy has only in-frame clones and leaves some out. Of 65,000 to 70,000 clones listed, roughly 80% were seen once; the top ten hold roughly 23%. Trimming shortened V by 5 bases and J by 5 bases, and 16 bases separated the two germline ends. The CDR3 runs to 14 residues. The V gene's germline CDR1 is SEHNR and CDR2 FQNEAQ (reference sequence). Pooled together were second doses at about 4 or about 12 weeks. This TCR was recovered from an adult who received the AZD1222 COVID-19 vaccine. Sequenced material: peripheral blood, taken 28 days after the second AZD1222 dose. This chain links TRBV7-9 with TRBJ2-7; D possibly corresponds to TRBD2 (6 bases). The DNA for the CDR3 is TGTGCCAGCAGCCAACCCTCAGGAGGGGACGAGCAGTACTTC. Its translation: CASSQPSGGDEQYF.